This T cell receptor beta chain comes out of a study of blood T cells in healthy people across ages (dated by TCRdb to between 2014 and 2016). The study in broad terms: In model experiments, template switching captured roughly one uniquely barcoded TCR beta cDNA molecule for every two T cells. To track age-related changes in TCR beta repertoire diversity, the study relied on deep sequencing normalized with unique cDNA molecular identifiers. Donors were grouped into four age groups: young (average roughly 15 years), middle-aged (under 40), aged (around 60) and long-lived (around 82). To avoid experimental bias, donors of different ages were randomly spread across the sequencing lanes. The study analyzed two additional independent replicas of 1 million unique cDNA reads from the same blood draw for two donors, one aged 18 to 29 and one aged 80 or older.

Preparation of the library involved 5' RACE. Sequencing instrument: Illumina HiSeq 2500. A second PCR of about 7 to 12 cycles was performed with a sample-barcoded 5' primer and a J-beta primer mix. A template-switch 5' adaptor carrying 12 random nucleotides introduced a unique molecular identifier onto each TCR beta cDNA molecule. Each sample yielded at least 2.5 million CDR3-containing paired-end reads. All of the RNA was converted into first-strand cDNA using the Mint cDNA synthesis kit, with a TRBC-specific oligonucleotide serving as the primer. Following uracil-DNA glycosylase treatment, a first 18-cycle PCR with universal primers M1SS and BC2_uni_R was performed on all cDNA. From the authors' description of their analysis: Normalization of each sample was performed by random selection of 1 million high-quality reads, each carrying a distinct molecular identifier. Instead of being binned into consensus sequences, reads that shared molecular identifiers were thrown out. MiTCR, with a Q25 quality threshold and the strictest error-elimination algorithm, was used for CDR3 identification, clonotype clustering and error correction. A nonparametric unseen species model with Euler transformation was used to estimate lower-bound total TCR beta diversity. TCRdb trimmed the raw reads at Q25, called clones with MiXCR and kept productive beta chains. Rows with a matching CDR3 protein are joined into one entry that keeps the most common DNA and genes. The V and J calls were determined by TCRdb, not by the authors. The sample includes roughly 2 million distinct CDR3 sequences, with 40% to 55% observed a single time. About 2.1% of the sample goes to the ten largest clones.

Study-wide conclusions, independent of this receptor: There was a strong correlation between observed TCR beta diversity and the percentage of naive T cells measured by flow cytometry. Observed TCR beta diversity per million T cells fell roughly linearly with age, and a significant reduction was already apparent by age around 39. Estimates of total diversity based on one million sequenced T cells were regarded as lower bounds and as underestimates. The long-lived group showed more naive CD4+ T cells, fewer expanded clones and increased TCR diversity than the aged group, suggesting age selection. The CMV infection status of donors was not known, potentially confounding age-related changes in expanded clonotypes. Since profiling was done on bulk unsorted PBMCs, naive and antigen-experienced compartments could not be conclusively compared.

Systemically healthy Caucasian individuals from Russia, some 38 in total and aged roughly 6 to 95 years, were included as donors. Around 9.7 milliliters of peripheral blood were collected from each donor into EDTA-treated Vacutainer tubes. Ficoll-Paque density-gradient centrifugation was used to isolate PBMCs, with at least 6.5 million per sample. Total RNA, at least 5 micrograms per sample, was extracted from PBMCs with Trizol reagent. Naive CD45RAhigh/CD27high T cell percentages were measured by flow cytometry on a PBMC aliquot from every donor. Worth noting for this clonotype: Which antigen it targets is not known. No clone much larger than this one lies a single base away; base qualities are absent.

The V and J ends are trimmed by 4 bases and 1 base, leaving 18 bases between them. The CDR3 holds 17 amino acids from the cysteine to the phenylalanine. Of all the DNA, just the CDR3 is kept, 51 bases in frame from base 1. CDR1 is given as LGHNA and CDR2 as YSLEER, both from the germline V gene. This receptor was identified in a woman aged 40-49 years in good health. The chain joins TRBV4-3 to TRBJ2-3, with the D gene not clear enough to name. Sequenced input: blood. The CDR3 is CASSRSLITEGTDTQYF. At the DNA level, the sequence is TGCGCCAGCAGCCGGTCTTTAATTACCGAGGGCACAGATACGCAGTATTTT.